Shown below are 8 T cell receptor beta chains from a single sample sequenced in a study of blood T cell repertoires in COVID-19. Method: immunoSEQ multiplex PCR; TCRdb's copy keeps in-frame clones and lacks some. Counted here are around 220,000 clones, approximately 86% occurring once; the ten biggest clones make up roughly a tenth. Input material: peripheral blood. These receptors all stem from a woman aged 45 to 65 with COVID-19, enrolled during active disease.

CDR3 sequence reads: CASASPSRYANTEAFF. CDR3 nucleotide sequence: TGTGCCAGCGCTTCTCCATCTAGGTATGCCAACACTGAAGCTTTCTTT. The chain uses TRBV19 and TRBJ1-1; D gene uncertain. Trimming stripped 9 bases from V and 2 bases from J, with 22 bases between. The germline V gene encodes CDR1 LNHDA and CDR2 SQIVND (reference sequence). The CDR3 has 16 amino acids.

As regards this clone: Germline is not matched at one junction end, which may reflect a read error. This chain links TRBV10-3 with TRBJ2-3; TRBD1 agrees at 8 bases. From germline, CDR1 is ENHRY and CDR2 SYGVKD. The CDR3 covers 15 residues. The CDR3 protein is CAITEDRASTDTQYF. The CDR3, as DNA: TGTGCCATCACTGAGGACAGGGCCAGCACAGATACGCAGTATTTT.

The chain joins TRBV27 to TRBJ1-1, with unresolved D. The V end was cut by 4 bases, the J end by 3 bases, with 9 bases between. CDR1 and CDR2 from the germline V gene are MNHEY and SMNVEV (reference sequence). CDR3 size: 13 residues. The CDR3 bases are TGTGCCAGCAGTTATTCAGGCTACACTGAAGCTTTCTTT. Its protein is CASSYSGYTEAFF.

V gene TRBV7-6 combines with J gene TRBJ2-3, with D possibly TRBD2 on 5 matching bases. Trimming removed 0 bases at V and 6 bases at J, with 16 bases between. The CDR3 has 16 residues. Germline V lookup: CDR1 SGHVS, CDR2 FNYEAQ. The CDR3 DNA is TGTGCCAGCAGCTTAGCGGACTTTTCTCCGGGGGATACGCAGTATTTT. Amino acid sequence: CASSLADFSPGDTQYF.

V usage is TRBV6-1 and J usage is TRBJ1-2, with D unresolved. There are 13 residues in the CDR3. Germline V CDR1 and CDR2: MNHNS, SASEGT. With 1 base removed from V and 6 bases from J, the gap between germline ends came to 9 bases. In DNA form, the CDR3 reads TGTGCCAGCAGTGAAGGACTGCCCGATGGCTACACCTTC. Translation gives CASSEGLPDGYTF.

This chain uses TRBV7-9 with TRBJ1-1; D gene unclear. CDR3 length equals 13 residues. CDR1 and CDR2 (germline): SEHNR, FQNEAQ (reference sequence). The V and J ends lost 5 bases and 1 base respectively, with 8 bases between them. The CDR3 DNA sequence: TGTGCCAGCAGCCCTCAGGAGAACACTGAAGCTTTCTTT. Translated, it gives CASSPQENTEAFF.

This chain joins TRBV21-1 and TRBJ2-7; the D call of TRBD1 is as the table states it, not checked on the DNA. TRBV21-1 is marked as a pseudogene. This CDR3 is built from 16 residues. The DNA for the CDR3 is TGTGCCAGCATCAATGAGGAAGGGACATCTAAATACGAGCAGTACGTC. It is translated as CASINEEGTSKYEQYV.

V is TRBV6-5 and J is TRBJ2-5, with 13 bases identical to TRBD2. The V gene end was trimmed by 7 bases and the J gene end by 3 bases; junction bases not matched to a gene: 5. The CDR3 runs to 15 residues. Looked up from germline, CDR1 is MNHEY and CDR2 is SVGAGI. CDR3 DNA sequence: TGTGCCAGCACTCCGGGACTAGCGGGAAAAGAGACCCAGTACTTC. This gives the protein CASTPGLAGKETQYF.